These 11 T cell receptor beta chains came from one sample sequenced in a study of cytomegalovirus exposure and HLA in healthy donors. Primers for the PCR totalled 60 Vbeta and 13 Jbeta. Method: immunoSEQ multiplex PCR; TCRdb's copy keeps in-frame clones and lacks some. Of fewer than 200,000 clones detected, about 80% appear once; the ten largest clones hold around 0.69%. The sample taken for sequencing was PBMCs. The receptor source for this set is a boy aged 5 to 17 in good health and CMV-seronegative.

The chain links TRBV7-9 to TRBJ1-2; 9 nucleotides agree with TRBD1. J lost 9 bases, V lost 8 bases, and 16 bases had no gene match. This CDR3 comprises 15 residues. CDR1 and CDR2 from the germline V gene are SEHNR and FQNEAQ (reference sequence). CDR3 in DNA: TGTGCCAGCGGAGCCGCGGGGTTAGACAGGGGGAGCTACACCTTC. Its protein product is CASGAAGLDRGSYTF.

This sequence joins TRBV4-2 and TRBJ1-6; 9 nucleotides agree with TRBD1. With 0 bases clipped from V and 6 bases from J, the junction kept 9 bases outside the gene matches. The CDR3 sequence is 18 residues long. Germline-derived CDR1 and CDR2 are LGHNA and YNFKEQ. The CDR3, as DNA: TGTGCCAGCAGCCAAGATCCCCGGACAGGGGCCCCTAATTCACCCCTCCACTTT. Encoded protein: CASSQDPRTGAPNSPLHF.

The V gene is TRBV28, the J gene TRBJ2-1; no clear D. The CDR3 is made up of 10 amino acids. CDR1 and CDR2 (germline): MDHEN, SYDVKM. Trimming left V 10 bases short and J 4 bases short, with 5 bases between. The CDR3 here is CATSYNEQFF. In DNA, the CDR3 is TGTGCCACCTCTTACAATGAGCAGTTCTTC. Full variable domain (missing parts from reference TRBV28 and TRBJ2-1): DVKVTQSSRYLVKRTGEKVFLECVQDMDHENMFWYRQDPGLGLRLIYFSYDVKMKEKGDIPEGYSVSREKKERFSLILESASTNQTSMYLCATSYNEQFFGPGTRLTVL.

For this clone: Different DNA sequences within this sample yield the same CDR3. The chain links TRBV6-5 to TRBJ2-6; D ambiguous. The V and J ends lost 7 bases and 1 base respectively, with 5 bases between them. The CDR3 extends over 13 amino acids. The V gene's germline CDR1 is MNHEY and CDR2 SVGAGI. As DNA, the CDR3 is TGTGCCAGCACGGGTTCTGGGGCCAACGTCCTGACTTTC. Translation: CASTGSGANVLTF.

The chain carries TRBV11-2 and TRBJ1-5, with D perhaps TRBD1 (5 bases). Germline V CDR1 and CDR2: SGHAT, FQNNGV. Trimming stripped 4 bases from V and 4 bases from J, with 11 bases between. The CDR3 is 14 residues long. The CDR3 sequence is CASSSVGGNQPQHF. CDR3 DNA: TGTGCCAGCAGCTCCGTGGGGGGGAATCAGCCCCAGCATTTT.

This chain uses TRBV9 with TRBJ1-1; no clear D gene. CDR1 is SGDLS and CDR2 is YYNGEE in the germline V gene. V lost 3 bases and J 4 bases, leaving 16 bases between the germline ends. The CDR3 length is 15 residues. The CDR3, as DNA: TGTGCCAGCAGCGCCAGTCGGGGAGGGCTCACTGAAGCTTTCTTT. This translates into CASSASRGGLTEAFF.

The chain is built from TRBV7-2 and TRBJ2-3; D is uncertain. The V gene lost 5 bases and the J gene lost 6 bases, with 12 bases spanning the gap. Germline-derived CDR1 and CDR2 are SGHTA and FQGNSA. The CDR3 length is 13 residues. The CDR3 sequence: CASSASLRDTQYF. DNA of the CDR3: TGTGCCAGCAGCGCGAGTTTGAGGGATACGCAGTATTTT.

The chain couples TRBV11-2 to TRBJ1-3, with D perhaps matching TRBD1 (6 bases). Per the germline V gene, CDR1 is SGHAT and CDR2 is FQNNGV. V was trimmed by 5 bases and J by 0 bases, leaving 8 bases between them. CDR3 length: 14 amino acids. The CDR3 coding sequence is TGTGCCAGCAGCCGGGGGGCCTCTGGAAACACCATATATTTT. It encodes CASSRGASGNTIYF.

The rearrangement links TRBV14 to TRBJ2-5, with D possibly matching TRBD1 (6 bases). Looked up from germline, CDR1 is SGHDN and CDR2 is FVKESK. The CDR3 is made up of 15 amino acids. Trimming removed 4 bases from V and 0 bases from J, with 12 bases in between. This chain's CDR3 is CASSPNREYQETQYF. The CDR3 nucleotides are TGTGCCAGCAGCCCGAACAGGGAATACCAAGAGACCCAGTACTTC. Based on the CDR3 plus reference TRBV14 and TRBJ2-5, the full variable domain is EAGVTQFPSHSVIEKGQTVTLRCDPISGHDNLYWYRRVMGKEIKFLLHFVKESKQDESGMPNNRFLAERTGGTYSTLKVQPAELEDSGVYFCASSPNREYQETQYFGPGTRLLVL.

This sequence joins TRBV5-1 and TRBJ2-5; 7 bases map to TRBD2. TRBJ2-7 explains the end of the DNA better; the J call may be wrong. This CDR3 comprises 17 residues. CDR1 SGHRS and CDR2 YFSETQ come from the germline V gene. The DNA of the CDR3 is TGCGCCAGCACGCCTTCACTAGCGTGGAATCTCAGGGACGAGCAGTACTTC. Its protein is CASTPSLAWNLRDEQYF.

The chain links TRBV18 to TRBJ2-7, with a weak D call TRBD1 (5 bases). Germline V gives CDR1 KGHSH, CDR2 LQKENI. This CDR3 is built from 15 residues. The ends were cut back, 0 bases at V and 3 bases at J, with 12 bases in the middle. CDR3 in DNA: TGTGCCAGCTCACCACCGTCGGACACCTTCTACGAGCAGTACTTC. It is translated as CASSPPSDTFYEQYF.